Sequencing of this TCR beta chain was carried out in a study of cytomegalovirus exposure and HLA in healthy donors. General study points: In vitro, three CMV-associated chains proved specific for CMV antigens. In presence/absence analyses, roughly uniform sequencing depth across donors was assumed.

Germline-derived CDR1 and CDR2 are SGHRS and YFSETQ. Germline trimming cut 0 bases from V and 2 bases from J; bases unmatched to any gene: 2. This CDR3 comprises 14 residues. Healthy bone marrow donors made up the donor group. The study ran its PCR with 60 Vbeta and 13 Jbeta primers. Here immunoSEQ multiplex PCR was the method, and the copy in TCRdb shows in-frame clones only, minus some. The sample carries 130,000 or so clones, around four fifths recorded once. With respect to this clone: Its antigen remains unknown. This CDR3 is also generated by other DNA sequences in the sample.

The sequencing sample was made of PBMCs. The source of this sequence is a young man in good health and CMV-seronegative. This chain connects TRBV5-1 to TRBJ2-7, with 7 bases that match TRBD1. The CDR3 sequence: CASSLGQGAYEQYF. The CDR3 bases are TGCGCCAGCAGCTTGGGGCAGGGGGCCTACGAGCAGTACTTC.